This T cell receptor beta chain was captured in a study of T cells and copy number aberrations in small-cell lung cancer (dated by TCRdb to 2020 to 2023). About the investigation overall: TCR repertoire sequencing was paired with whole-exome sequencing of the same tumor regions to relate T cell metrics to mutations and copy number aberrations. Tumor TCR data existed for about 17 patients, while under 15 patients had TCR data covering both tumor and normal tissue.

Paper-wide results and their limitations: All specimens were formalin-fixed paraffin-embedded tissue, which is known to introduce sequencing artifacts. Tumors had lower T-cell density, richness and clonality than adjacent lung tissue, but the difference in density was not significant. A small sample size, resulting from surgical resection being uncommon in small-cell lung cancer, limited the study, and the findings need validation.

Including cysteine and phenylalanine, the CDR3 has 15 amino acids. Just the 45-base CDR3 DNA is kept, in frame starting at base 1. As encoded in the germline V gene, CDR1 is SGHRS while CDR2 is YFSETQ. The junction carries 15 bases between V and J, which are trimmed by 5 bases and 1 base respectively. Patients with limited-stage small-cell lung cancer who underwent surgical resection in Hangzhou, China, between about 2007 and 2021 were included as donors. Every donor went straight to surgery with no preoperative chemotherapy or radiotherapy, and no donor was given immunotherapy either before or after surgery. All 20 or so patients in the sequenced cohort were identified as smokers or heavy second-hand smokers. Adjacent normal lung was collected at least 2 cm from the tumor margin and was confirmed morphologically free of malignant cells by two pathologists. Multi-region TCR-beta sequencing of resected limited-stage small-cell lung cancers and of tumor-adjacent lung tissue was performed to characterize T cell repertoire heterogeneity. The AllPrep DNA/RNA FFPE Kit (Qiagen) was used to extract genomic DNA from FFPE tissue.

For this clone: Its antigen is unknown. No much larger clonotype is one base removed from it; base qualities were not supplied.

The immunoSEQ hsTCRB Kit was used with multiplexed V- and J-gene primers to amplify TCR-beta CDR3 regions from genomic DNA. Unique DNA barcodes were added in a second PCR, and the samples were pooled together with one negative control and one positive control. Pooled TCR-beta libraries were sequenced on an Illumina MiSeq with a 150-cycle paired-end protocol. As for the original processing: Raw sequencing data were processed by Adaptive Biotechnologies into a report with normalized, annotated TCR-beta repertoires. T-cell density was computed as TCR-beta templates normalized to usable DNA, which was estimated by amplifying housekeeping genes. Richness was defined as the count of unique rearrangements, and clonality was defined as 1 minus Pielou's evenness. Held by TCRdb, this immuneACCESS table contains in-frame sequences only and omits some clones. Under half of the omission traces to an unresolved V gene where checked; the cause of the rest is unknown. The V and J calls and the clone size are those of that table, but D and trimming were determined from the DNA. The sample records 7,000 or so clones, about 72% of which are singletons. In total, the top ten clones hold roughly 9% of the sample.

This chain is built from TRBV5-1 and TRBJ1-1, with the D gene call left open. The sequence was collected from a woman in her 70s with small cell lung cancer. Some clones in this sample may be carry-over from other donors' samples. The material sequenced was normal tissue next to the tumor. In nucleotides, the sequence is TGCGCCAGCAGTCAACTCCAGAGCTCGAACACTGAAGCTTTCTTT. It codes for CASSQLQSSNTEAFF. When the CDR3 is completed using the reference TRBV5-1 and TRBJ1-1 genes on either side, the full variable domain is KAGVTQTPRYLIKTRGQQVTLSCSPISGHRSVSWYQQTPGQGLQFLFEYFSETQRNKGNFPGRFSGRQFSNSRSEMNVSTLELGDSALYLCASSQLQSSNTEAFFGQGTRLTVV.